The rows below give T cell receptor beta chains drawn from one sample of a study of blood T cell repertoires in COVID-19. Sequencing was performed with immunoSEQ multiplex PCR; in TCRdb, only in-frame clones are kept and a portion is missing. The data show around 240,000 clones, about 87% seen once. Specimen: PBMCs or T cells enriched from blood (not recorded which). The receptor set was obtained from a man aged 45-65 years who had been exposed to COVID-19. The CDR3 runs from the conserved cysteine through the conserved F or W. D genes are given only for firm matches. A row's size may be missing; if present it is once, few, many or a size class.

TRBJ1-1	.	TRBV29-1	.	CSPRLYMNTEAFF	TGCAGCCCGAGACTGTACATGAACACTGAAGCTTTCTTT
TRBJ1-2	once	TRBV19	.	CATGVVGYGYTF	TGTGCCACCGGGGTAGTAGGGTATGGCTACACCTTC
TRBJ2-1	.	TRBV10-1	TRBD2	CASSESVGRALNEQFF	TGCGCCAGCAGTGAGTCGGTTGGGAGGGCTTTGAATGAGCAGTTCTTC
TRBJ2-1	.	TRBV5-1	.	CASSPENEQFF	TGCGCCAGCAGCCCTGAGAATGAGCAGTTCTTC
TRBJ2-7	.	TRBV27	TRBD1	CASTSQGEFSLGCYEQYF	TGTGCCAGCACTTCACAGGGGGAGTTCTCATTGGGATGCTACGAGCAGTACTTC
TRBJ2-3	.	TRBV2	.	CASKQLLDTQYF	TGTGCCAGCAAGCAACTACTAGATACGCAGTATTTT
TRBJ2-2	.	TRBV3-1/TRBV3-2	.	CASSQPDTANTGELFF	TGTGCCAGCAGCCAACCCGACACCGCGAACACCGGGGAGCTGTTTTTT
TRBJ2-5	.	TRBV7-2	TRBD2	CASSFPGTSGIKTQYF	TGTGCCAGCAGCTTCCCCGGGACTAGCGGGATAAAGACCCAGTACTTC
TRBJ2-7	.	TRBV13	.	CASSFGVHEQYF	TGTGCCAGCAGCTTCGGAGTCCACGAGCAGTACTTC
TRBJ1-5	.	TRBV19	TRBD1	CASSPTGGGSNQPQHF	TGTGCCAGTAGTCCCACAGGGGGCGGGAGCAATCAGCCCCAGCATTTT
TRBJ2-7	once	TRBV7-2	TRBD2	CASTLGWGGLYEQYF	TGTGCCAGTACCCTAGGGTGGGGGGGACTGTACGAGCAGTACTTC
TRBJ1-4	once	TRBV5-6	TRBD1	CASTHRGRTNEKLFF	TGTGCCAGCACACACAGGGGGCGGACTAATGAAAAACTGTTTTTT
TRBJ1-4	once	TRBV27	.	CASSPWGGATNEKLFF	TGTGCCAGCAGTCCATGGGGAGGAGCAACTAATGAAAAACTGTTTTTT
TRBJ2-3	.	TRBV15	.	CATSRDVGEDGQSF	TGTGCCACCAGCAGAGATGTCGGGGAGGACGGGCAGTCTTTT
TRBJ2-5	.	TRBV7-8	.	CASSLGTVQETQYF	TGTGCCAGCAGCTTAGGAACAGTTCAAGAGACCCAGTACTTC
TRBJ1-4	.	TRBV19	.	CATGVSSTNEKLFF	TGTGCCACAGGGGTATCTTCAACTAATGAAAAACTGTTTTTT
TRBJ2-7	.	TRBV27	.	CASSPDQGAFYEQYF	TGTGCCAGCAGCCCAGATCAGGGCGCTTTCTACGAGCAGTACTTC
TRBJ2-5	.	TRBV2	TRBD1	CASSRTGGMTQYF	TGTGCCAGCAGCCGGACAGGGGGCATGACCCAGTACTTC
TRBJ2-7	.	TRBV5-1	.	CASSLGGQLGRNEQYF	TGCGCCAGCAGCTTGGGGGGACAACTCGGGAGGAACGAGCAGTACTTC
TRBJ1-2	.	TRBV9	.	CASSVEAGINYGYTF	TGTGCCAGCAGCGTAGAGGCAGGGATTAACTATGGCTACACCTTC
TRBJ1-1	.	TRBV24-1	.	CATSDFRGLWNF	TGTGCCACCAGTGATTTCCGAGGTTTGTGGAACTTT
TRBJ2-3	.	TRBV7-9	TRBD2	CASSLDAGGPNTQYF	TGTGCCAGCAGCTTAGATGCGGGAGGGCCAAATACGCAGTATTTT
TRBJ1-5	once	TRBV6-5	.	CASSRDSIERPQHF	TGTGCCAGCAGTAGAGACAGCATCGAGAGGCCCCAGCATTTT